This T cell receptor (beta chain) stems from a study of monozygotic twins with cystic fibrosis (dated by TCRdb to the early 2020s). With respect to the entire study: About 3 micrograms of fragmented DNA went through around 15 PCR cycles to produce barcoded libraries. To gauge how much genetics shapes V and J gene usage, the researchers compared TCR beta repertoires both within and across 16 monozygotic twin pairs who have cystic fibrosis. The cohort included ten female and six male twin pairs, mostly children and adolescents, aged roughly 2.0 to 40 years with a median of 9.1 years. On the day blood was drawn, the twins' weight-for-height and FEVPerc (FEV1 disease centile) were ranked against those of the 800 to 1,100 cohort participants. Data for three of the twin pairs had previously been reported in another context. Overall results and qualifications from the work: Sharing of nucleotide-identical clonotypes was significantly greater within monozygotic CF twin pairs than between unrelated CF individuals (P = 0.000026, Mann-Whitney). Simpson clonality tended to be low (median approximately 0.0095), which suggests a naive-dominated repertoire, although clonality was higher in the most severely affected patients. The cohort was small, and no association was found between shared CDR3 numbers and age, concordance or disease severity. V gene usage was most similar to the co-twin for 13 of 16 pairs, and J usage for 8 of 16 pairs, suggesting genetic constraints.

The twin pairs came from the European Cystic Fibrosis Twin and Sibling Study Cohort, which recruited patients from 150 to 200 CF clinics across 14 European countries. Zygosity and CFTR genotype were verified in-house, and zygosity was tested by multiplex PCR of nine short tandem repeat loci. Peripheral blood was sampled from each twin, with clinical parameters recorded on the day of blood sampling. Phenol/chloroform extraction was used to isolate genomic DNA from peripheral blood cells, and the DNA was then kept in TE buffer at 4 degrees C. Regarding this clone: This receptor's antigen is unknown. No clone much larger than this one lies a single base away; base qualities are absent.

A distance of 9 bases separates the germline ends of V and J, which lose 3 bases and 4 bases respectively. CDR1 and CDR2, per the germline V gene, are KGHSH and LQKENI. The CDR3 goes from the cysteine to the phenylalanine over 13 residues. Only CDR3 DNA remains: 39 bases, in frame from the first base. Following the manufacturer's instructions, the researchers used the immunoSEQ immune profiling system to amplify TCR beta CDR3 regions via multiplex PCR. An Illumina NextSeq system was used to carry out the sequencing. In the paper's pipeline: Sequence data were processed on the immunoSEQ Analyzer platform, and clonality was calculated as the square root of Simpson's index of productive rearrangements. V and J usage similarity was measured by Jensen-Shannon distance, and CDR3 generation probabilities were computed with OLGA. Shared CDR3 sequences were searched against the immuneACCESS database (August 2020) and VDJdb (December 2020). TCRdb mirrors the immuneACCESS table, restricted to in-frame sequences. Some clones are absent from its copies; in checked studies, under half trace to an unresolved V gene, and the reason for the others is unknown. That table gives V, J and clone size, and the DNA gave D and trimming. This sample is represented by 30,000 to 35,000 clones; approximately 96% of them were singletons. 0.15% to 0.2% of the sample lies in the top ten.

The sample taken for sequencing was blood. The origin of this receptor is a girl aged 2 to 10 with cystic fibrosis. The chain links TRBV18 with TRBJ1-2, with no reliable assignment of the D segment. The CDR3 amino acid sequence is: CASSPRQLYGYTF. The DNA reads TGTGCCAGCTCACCGCGGCAGCTCTATGGCTACACCTTC.